This TCR beta chain was recovered during a study of blood T cell repertoires in COVID-19. The wider study: Material from acute and convalescent COVID-19 was sourced from the United States, Italy and Spain.

In the study's own analysis: How many nucleated cells were present was estimated from reference gene primer amplification. This table comes from immunoSEQ multiplex PCR, and its TCRdb copy is limited to in-frame clones, with some not included. The DNA was the basis for D and trimming; V, J and clone size are from that table. The table includes around 130,000 clones, approximately 90% detected once. This clone was counted once. The V segment lost 4 bases and the J segment 0 bases; nucleotides outside the gene matches: 12. This CDR3 is built from 18 residues. Germline loops: CDR1 SGHRS, CDR2 YFSETQ. The specimen was peripheral blood. This chain uses TRBV5-1 with TRBJ2-1; 8 positions match TRBD1. The clonotype originates from a woman over 75 with acute or convalescent COVID-19. Written as DNA, the CDR3 is TGCGCCAGCAGCCTAGATTTTGGACAGGGAAGCTCCTACAATGAGCAGTTCTTC. Translated: CASSLDFGQGSSYNEQFF.